The 23 T cell receptor beta chains reported below all come from one sample, sequenced in a study of cytomegalovirus exposure and HLA in healthy donors. The PCR had 60 Vbeta and 13 Jbeta primers. Clones were sequenced by immunoSEQ multiplex PCR, and TCRdb holds only the in-frame ones, with some missing. The data contain 150,000 or so clones, more than 70% of them seen just once; the ten biggest clones take up less than 1.6%. The sequencing sample was made of PBMCs. The receptors were gathered from a girl aged 5-17 years in good health and CMV-seronegative.

This chain joins TRBV12-5 and TRBJ1-2, with 8 bases fitting TRBD1. From germline, CDR1 is LGHNT and CDR2 FRNRAP. The length of the CDR3 is 14 residues. V was pared by 6 bases and J by 4 bases, with 7 bases of the junction left unmatched. CDR3 sequence: CASGRTGKSYGYTF. The CDR3 DNA reads TGTGCTAGTGGAAGGACAGGGAAAAGCTATGGCTACACCTTC.

V gene TRBV29-1 combines with J gene TRBJ2-3, with 7 nucleotides matching TRBD1. Trimming took 6 bases from V and 0 from J; bases not matched to a gene: 9. This CDR3 spans 15 amino acids. CDR1 is SQVTM and CDR2 is ANQGSEA in the germline V gene. CDR3 in amino acids: CSVSGTASSTDTQYF. Written as DNA, the CDR3 is TGCAGCGTATCCGGGACAGCTTCTAGCACAGATACGCAGTATTTT.

As regards this clone: Its ends do not fully match the called genes, so a read error is possible. The chain employs TRBV7-7 and TRBJ2-2; D uncertain. CDR3 length: 12 residues. The germline CDR1 and CDR2 sequences are SSHAT and FNYEAQ (reference sequence). For the CDR3, the DNA is TGTGCTAGCAGCTCAACTACCGGGGAGCTGTTTTTT. It yields the protein CASSSTTGELFF.

The CDR3 coding sequence is TGTGCTAGTGGGGGGGGGCCGATCGAGACCCAGTACTTC. Translated: CASGGGPIETQYF. This rearrangement joins TRBV12-5 to TRBJ2-5; weak D call: TRBD2 (7 bases). CDR1 and CDR2 (germline): LGHNT, FRNRAP. The CDR3 runs 13 residues. V was shortened by 6 bases and J by 5 bases, with 13 bases between the two germline ends.

This chain links TRBV2 with TRBJ2-1; TRBD2 is a possible D gene (6 bases). V was clipped by 7 bases and J by 4 bases, with 20 bases between them. The CDR3 covers 16 residues. Germline V gives CDR1 SNHLY, CDR2 FYNNEI. The CDR3: CASTPGTPSWYNEQFF. In DNA form, the CDR3 reads TGTGCCAGCACCCCCGGGACTCCCTCCTGGTACAATGAGCAGTTCTTC.

This clone was picked up a small number of times. This rearrangement joins TRBV6-5 to TRBJ1-2; 7 bases align to TRBD1. Germline loops: CDR1 MNHEY, CDR2 SVGAGI. CDR3 size: 14 residues. V shed 6 bases and J 3 bases; nucleotides not matched to a gene: 7. DNA for the CDR3: TGTGCCAGCAGGCCGACAGGGATAGACTATGGCTACACCTTC. Amino acids: CASRPTGIDYGYTF.

The gene calls are TRBV7-2 and TRBJ1-5; TRBD1 matches at 10 bases. The trim removed 2 bases at V and 4 bases at J, leaving 8 bases unmatched. CDR1 SGHTA and CDR2 FQGNSA come from the germline V gene. This CDR3 has 17 amino acids. In DNA, the CDR3 is TGTGCCAGCAGCTTAAACTTTAGGGACAGGGGAAATCAGCCCCAGCATTTT. Translation gives CASSLNFRDRGNQPQHF.

The chain combines TRBV6-5 with TRBJ2-7; the D is unclear. The V and J ends lost 3 bases and 2 bases respectively, with 11 bases between them. This CDR3 has 14 residues. Germline values: CDR1 MNHEY, CDR2 SVGAGI. This chain's CDR3 is CASSYSGEAYEQYF. CDR3 nucleotides: TGTGCCAGCAGTTATTCGGGTGAGGCCTACGAGCAGTACTTC.

This clone showed up just a few times. This chain joins TRBV4-1 and TRBJ1-2; D might be TRBD1 (5 bases). CDR1 is MGHRA and CDR2 is YSYEKL in the germline V gene. The CDR3 consists of 13 residues. V dropped 4 bases and J dropped 8 bases, with 14 bases sitting between them. As DNA, the CDR3 is TGCGCCAGCAGCCCCCAGCAGGGTAACGGCTACACCTTC. It codes for CASSPQQGNGYTF.

The CDR3 nucleotides are TGTGCCAGCAGCCAAGATCGGGGGACAGAGGGAACGGATACGCAGTATTTT. Encoded protein: CASSQDRGTEGTDTQYF. This sequence joins TRBV14 and TRBJ2-3, with a weak D call TRBD1 (7 bases). There are 17 residues in the CDR3. From germline, CDR1 is SGHDN and CDR2 FVKESK. The V end was cut by 0 bases, the J end by 6 bases, with 19 bases between.

V and J are TRBV28 and TRBJ2-7; D perhaps matches TRBD2 (5 bases). Germline V gene sequence: CDR1 MDHEN, CDR2 SYDVKM. The CDR3 spans 12 residues. Between the trimmed V and J ends, which lost 2 bases and 6 bases, there was a span of 8 bases. This chain's CDR3 is CASSLILGEQYF. CDR3 coding DNA: TGTGCCAGCAGTTTAATACTAGGCGAGCAGTACTTC. Variable domain in full (rest from reference TRBV28 and TRBJ2-7): DVKVTQSSRYLVKRTGEKVFLECVQDMDHENMFWYRQDPGLGLRLIYFSYDVKMKEKGDIPEGYSVSREKKERFSLILESASTNQTSMYLCASSLILGEQYFGPGTRLTVT.

The chain combines TRBV18 with TRBJ1-3, with TRBD1 matching 10 bases. Unmatched junction bases numbered 5, after V lost 2 bases and J lost 4 bases. CDR1 and CDR2 (germline): KGHSH, LQKENI. This CDR3 comprises 16 residues. In DNA, the CDR3 is TGTGCCAGCTCACCAGTGACAGGGGGCGAAGGAAACACCATATATTTT. Translating gives CASSPVTGGEGNTIYF.

This chain uses TRBV6-1 with TRBJ2-2, with D perhaps matching TRBD1 (5 bases). Trimming shortened V by 6 bases and J by 1 base, and 9 bases separated the two germline ends. Per the germline V gene, CDR1 is MNHNS and CDR2 is SASEGT. This CDR3 region has 14 residues. Written as DNA, the CDR3 is TGTGCCAGCAGCGCTACAGGGAACACCGGGGAGCTGTTTTTT. Encoded protein: CASSATGNTGELFF.

This chain uses TRBV9 with TRBJ2-5, with D perhaps matching TRBD2 (7 bases). This CDR3 region has 13 residues. In germline, CDR1 is SGDLS, CDR2 YYNGEE. The V gene lost 0 bases and the J gene lost 11 bases, with 14 bases spanning the gap. CDR3 coding DNA: TGTGCCAGCAGCGTAGAGGGGGTGCGGGAGCAGTACTTC. Its translation is CASSVEGVREQYF.

The CDR3 nucleotides read TGTGCCAGCAGCTTAGCGACCGACGGGGGATATGAGCAGTTCTTC. Residues: CASSLATDGGYEQFF. This chain joins TRBV7-6 and TRBJ2-1; D may be TRBD2 (6 bases). The germline CDR1 and CDR2 sequences are SGHVS and FNYEAQ. V was cut by 0 bases and J by 8 bases, with 14 bases left in between. The CDR3 is 15 residues long.

This clone turned up a few times. This chain links TRBV27 with TRBJ1-2; a possible D gene is TRBD1 (6 bases). Trimming pared 2 bases from V and 8 bases from J, leaving 15 bases between. This CDR3 comprises 14 residues. CDR1 is MNHEY and CDR2 is SMNVEV in the germline V gene (reference sequence). In nucleotides, the CDR3 is TGTGCCAGCAGTTTAGGGGCAGGGGTTAACGGCTACACCTTC. This gives the protein CASSLGAGVNGYTF.

This chain links TRBV2 with TRBJ1-5, with TRBD1 as a possible D gene (6 bases). This CDR3 has 14 amino acids. Looked up from germline, CDR1 is SNHLY and CDR2 is FYNNEI. The ends were cut back, 6 bases at V and 7 bases at J, with 16 bases in the middle. Here the CDR3 reads CASSAQPGEQPQHF. The CDR3 DNA is TGTGCCAGCAGCGCCCAACCAGGGGAACAGCCCCAGCATTTT.

J is TRBJ2-7 and V is TRBV5-1, with a weak D call TRBD1 (6 bases). CDR1 and CDR2 (germline): SGHRS, YFSETQ. The CDR3 has 17 amino acids. V was clipped by 3 bases and J by 0 bases, with 19 bases between them. CDR3 DNA: TGCGCCAGCAGCTACGCGTCCGGGACATCGACCTCCTACGAGCAGTACTTC. Its protein product is CASSYASGTSTSYEQYF.

This clone was seen more than once but under ten times. In DNA, the CDR3 is TGTGCCAGCTCACCAAGTAGTTGGGAGACCCAGTACTTC. Encoded protein: CASSPSSWETQYF. The J gene is TRBJ2-5, the V gene TRBV18; D gene uncertain. The CDR3 covers 13 residues. V was pared by 2 bases and J by 5 bases, with 9 bases between. CDR1 and CDR2 (germline): KGHSH, LQKENI.

The chain has TRBV7-6 and TRBJ2-5, with TRBD2 matching over 7 bases. Germline loops: CDR1 SGHVS, CDR2 FNYEAQ. The CDR3 is made up of 13 amino acids. The V segment lost 4 bases and the J segment 4 bases; nucleotides outside the gene matches: 3. The CDR3 here is CASSSIAGETQYF. For the CDR3, the DNA is TGTGCCAGCAGCTCAATAGCGGGAGAGACCCAGTACTTC.

This clone has only one observation. This chain connects TRBV6-4 to TRBJ1-1; 8 nucleotides agree with TRBD1. CDR3 length: 13 amino acids. Trimming cost V 3 bases and J 13 bases; bases outside gene matches: 10. Germline CDR1 reads MRHNA; CDR2 reads SNTAGT. CDR3 residues: CASSEHRTGQVFF. The CDR3 region has the DNA TGTGCCAGCAGTGAACACAGGACAGGGCAAGTTTTCTTT.

With respect to this clone: Other DNA sequences in this specimen translate into the identical CDR3. The J gene is TRBJ2-2, the V gene TRBV6-1; possible D gene TRBD1, 6 bases. The CDR3 is 14 amino acids. The germline CDR1 and CDR2 sequences are MNHNS and SASEGT. V was cut by 6 bases and J by 1 base, with 9 bases left in between. CDR3 sequence: CASRGGGNTGELFF. In DNA form, the CDR3 reads TGTGCCAGCAGAGGGGGTGGGAACACCGGGGAGCTGTTTTTT.

This clone was seen only a few times. V usage is TRBV5-4 and J usage is TRBJ2-1, with 12 bases that match TRBD2. The CDR3 loop spans 20 amino acids. The ends lost 2 bases at V and 4 bases at J; junction bases unmatched: 16. Germline CDR1 SGHNT, CDR2 YYREEE (reference sequence). The CDR3 region has the DNA TGTGCCAGCAGCTTATTTACGTTGACTAGCGGGGGCGGGATTTACAATGAGCAGTTCTTC. Its protein product is CASSLFTLTSGGGIYNEQFF.